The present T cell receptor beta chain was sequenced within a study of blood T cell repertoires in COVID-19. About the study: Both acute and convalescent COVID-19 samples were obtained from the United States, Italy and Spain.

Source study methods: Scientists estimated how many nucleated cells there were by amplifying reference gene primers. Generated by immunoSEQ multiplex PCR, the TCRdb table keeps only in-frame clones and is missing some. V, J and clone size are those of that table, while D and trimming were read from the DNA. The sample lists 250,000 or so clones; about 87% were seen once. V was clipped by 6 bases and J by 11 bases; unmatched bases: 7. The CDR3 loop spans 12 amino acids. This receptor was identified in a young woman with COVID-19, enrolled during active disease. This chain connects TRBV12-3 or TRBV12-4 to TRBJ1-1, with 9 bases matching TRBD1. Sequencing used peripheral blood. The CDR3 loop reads CASRKTGGMAFF. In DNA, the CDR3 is TGTGCCAGCAGGAAGACAGGGGGAATGGCTTTCTTT.